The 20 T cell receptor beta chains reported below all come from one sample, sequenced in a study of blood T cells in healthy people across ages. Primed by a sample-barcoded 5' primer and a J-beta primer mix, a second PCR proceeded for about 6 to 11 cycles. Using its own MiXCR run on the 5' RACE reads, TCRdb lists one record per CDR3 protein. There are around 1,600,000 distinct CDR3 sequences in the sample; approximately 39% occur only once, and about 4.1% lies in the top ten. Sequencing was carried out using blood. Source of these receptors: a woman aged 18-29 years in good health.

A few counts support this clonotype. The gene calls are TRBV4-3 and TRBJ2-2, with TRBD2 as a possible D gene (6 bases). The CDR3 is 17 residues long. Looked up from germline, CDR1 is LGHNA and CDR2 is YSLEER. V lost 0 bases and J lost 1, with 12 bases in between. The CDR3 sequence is CASSQDWEAENTGELFF. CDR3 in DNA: TGCGCCAGCAGCCAAGATTGGGAGGCCGAGAACACCGGGGAGCTGTTTTTT.

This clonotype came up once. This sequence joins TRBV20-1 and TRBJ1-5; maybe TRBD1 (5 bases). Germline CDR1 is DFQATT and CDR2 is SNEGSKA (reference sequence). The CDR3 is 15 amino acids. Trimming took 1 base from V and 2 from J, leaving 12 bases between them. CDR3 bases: TGCAGTGCTAGAGTAATGGGACTACGCAATCAGCCCCAGCATTTT. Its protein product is CSARVMGLRNQPQHF.

The CDR3 DNA sequence: TGTGCCAGTGTAGGGACTAGCGGTACAATGGAGCAGTACTTC. This translates into CASVGTSGTMEQYF. The rearrangement links TRBV6-6 to TRBJ2-5, with 11 bases fitting TRBD2. The CDR3 has 14 amino acids. In germline, CDR1 is MNHNY, CDR2 SVGAGI (reference sequence). V gave up 9 bases and J gave up 11 bases; unmatched junction bases: 14.

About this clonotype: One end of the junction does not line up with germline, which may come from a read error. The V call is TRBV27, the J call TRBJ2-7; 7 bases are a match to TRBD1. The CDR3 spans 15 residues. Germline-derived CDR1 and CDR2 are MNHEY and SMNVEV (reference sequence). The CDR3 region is CASSWLRGGAYERYF. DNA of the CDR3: TGTGCCAGCAGTTGGCTCCGAGGGGGCGCCTACGAGCGGTACTTC.

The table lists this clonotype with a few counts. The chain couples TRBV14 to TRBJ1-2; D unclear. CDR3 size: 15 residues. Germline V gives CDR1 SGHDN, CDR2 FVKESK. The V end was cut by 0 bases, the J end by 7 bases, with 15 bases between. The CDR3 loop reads CASSQEVGGPSGYTF. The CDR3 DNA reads TGTGCCAGCAGCCAAGAGGTGGGCGGCCCTTCTGGCTACACCTTC.

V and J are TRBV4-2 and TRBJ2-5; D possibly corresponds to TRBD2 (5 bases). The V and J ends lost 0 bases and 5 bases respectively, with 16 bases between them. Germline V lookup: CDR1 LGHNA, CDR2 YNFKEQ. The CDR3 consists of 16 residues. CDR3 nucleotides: TGTGCCAGCAGCCAAGACAGCGGCCCGACCAGGGAGACCCAGTACTTC. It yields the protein CASSQDSGPTRETQYF.

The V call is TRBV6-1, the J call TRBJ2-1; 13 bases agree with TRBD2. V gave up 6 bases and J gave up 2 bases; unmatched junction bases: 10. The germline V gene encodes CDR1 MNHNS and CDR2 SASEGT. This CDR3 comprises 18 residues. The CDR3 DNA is TGTGCCAGCAGACTAGTGACTAGCGGGAGGTCGACCTACAATGAGCAGTTCTTC. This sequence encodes CASRLVTSGRSTYNEQFF.

The CDR3, as DNA: TGTGCCAGCAGTTTAGGAGCCCATGGAGGAGAAAAACTGTTTTTT. Translating it yields CASSLGAHGGEKLFF. V gene TRBV28 combines with J gene TRBJ1-4; D unclear. CDR3 length: 15 amino acids. V was pared by 2 bases and J by 8 bases, with 15 bases between. CDR1 MDHEN and CDR2 SYDVKM come from the germline V gene.

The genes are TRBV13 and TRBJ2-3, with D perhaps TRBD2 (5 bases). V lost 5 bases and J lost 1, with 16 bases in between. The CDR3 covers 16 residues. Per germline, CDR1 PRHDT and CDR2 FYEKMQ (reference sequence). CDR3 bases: TGTGCCAGCAGCACGTATCACCGGGGTCGCACAGATACGCAGTATTTT. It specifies CASSTYHRGRTDTQYF.

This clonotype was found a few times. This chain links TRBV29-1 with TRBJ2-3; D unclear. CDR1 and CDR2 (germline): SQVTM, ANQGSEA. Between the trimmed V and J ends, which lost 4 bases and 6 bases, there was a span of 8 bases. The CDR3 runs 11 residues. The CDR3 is CSVGSRDTQYF. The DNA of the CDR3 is TGCAGCGTTGGGTCCAGGGATACGCAGTATTTT.

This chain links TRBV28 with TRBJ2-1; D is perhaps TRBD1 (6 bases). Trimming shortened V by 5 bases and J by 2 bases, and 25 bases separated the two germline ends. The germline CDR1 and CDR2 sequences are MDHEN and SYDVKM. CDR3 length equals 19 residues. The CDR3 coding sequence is TGTGCCAGCAGTATTTGGCCGGACTCCAGGGGAGTAACCTACAATGAGCAGTTCTTC. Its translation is CASSIWPDSRGVTYNEQFF.

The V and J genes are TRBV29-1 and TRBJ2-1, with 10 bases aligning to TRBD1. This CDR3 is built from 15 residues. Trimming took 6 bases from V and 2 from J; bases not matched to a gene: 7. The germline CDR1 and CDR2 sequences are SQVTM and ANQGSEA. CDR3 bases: TGCAGCGTCGGACCAGGACAGGGGGCCTACAATGAGCAGTTCTTC. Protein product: CSVGPGQGAYNEQFF.

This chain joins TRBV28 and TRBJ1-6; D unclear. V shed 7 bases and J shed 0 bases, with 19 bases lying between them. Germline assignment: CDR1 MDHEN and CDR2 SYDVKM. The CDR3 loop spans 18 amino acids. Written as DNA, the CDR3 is TGTGCCAGCACCATCGGTCTAGGAAAAAGCTCCTATAATTCACCCCTCCACTTT. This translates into CASTIGLGKSSYNSPLHF.

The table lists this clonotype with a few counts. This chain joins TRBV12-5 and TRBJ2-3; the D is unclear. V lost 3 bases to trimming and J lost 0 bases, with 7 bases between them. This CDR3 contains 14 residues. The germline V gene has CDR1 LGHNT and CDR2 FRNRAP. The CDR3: CASGFGLSTDTQYF. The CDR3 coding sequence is TGTGCTAGTGGTTTCGGATTGAGCACAGATACGCAGTATTTT. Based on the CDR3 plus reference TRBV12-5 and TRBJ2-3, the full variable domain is DARVTQTPRHKVTEMGQEVTMRCQPILGHNTVFWYRQTMMQGLELLAYFRNRAPLDDSGMPKDRFSAEMPDATLATLKIQPSEPRDSAVYFCASGFGLSTDTQYFGPGTRLTVL.

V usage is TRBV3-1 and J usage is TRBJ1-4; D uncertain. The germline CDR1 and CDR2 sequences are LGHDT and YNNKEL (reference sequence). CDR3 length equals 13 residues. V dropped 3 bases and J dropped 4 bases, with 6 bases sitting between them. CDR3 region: CASSHQGNEKLFF. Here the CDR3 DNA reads TGTGCCAGCAGCCATCAAGGTAATGAAAAACTGTTTTTT.

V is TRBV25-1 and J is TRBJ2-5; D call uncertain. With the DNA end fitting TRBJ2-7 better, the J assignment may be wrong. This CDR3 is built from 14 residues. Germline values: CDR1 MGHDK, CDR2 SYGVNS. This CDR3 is CASSELYGYYEQYF. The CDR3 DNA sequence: TGTGCCAGCAGTGAATTATACGGATACTACGAGCAGTACTTC.

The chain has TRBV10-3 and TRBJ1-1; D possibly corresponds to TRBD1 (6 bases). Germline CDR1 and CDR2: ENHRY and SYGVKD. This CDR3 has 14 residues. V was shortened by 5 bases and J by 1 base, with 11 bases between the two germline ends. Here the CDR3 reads CAISLAGANTEAFF. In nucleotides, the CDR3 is TGTGCCATCAGTCTCGCGGGGGCGAACACTGAAGCTTTCTTT.

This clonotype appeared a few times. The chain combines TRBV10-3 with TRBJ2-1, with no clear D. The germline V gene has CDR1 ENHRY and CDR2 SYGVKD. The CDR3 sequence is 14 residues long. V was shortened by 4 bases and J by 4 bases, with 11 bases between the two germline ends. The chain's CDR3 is CAISVGFGYNEQFF. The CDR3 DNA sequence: TGTGCCATCAGTGTAGGTTTTGGTTACAATGAGCAGTTCTTC.

The CDR3 DNA reads TGTGCCAGCAGTGACGGCGGCCGCACAGATACGCAGTATTTT. The encoded protein is CASSDGGRTDTQYF. The rearrangement joins TRBV6-5 to TRBJ2-3; D unclear. The CDR3 loop spans 14 amino acids. Between the trimmed V and J ends, which lost 5 bases and 1 base, there was a span of 10 bases. Germline V CDR1 and CDR2: MNHEY, SVGAGI.

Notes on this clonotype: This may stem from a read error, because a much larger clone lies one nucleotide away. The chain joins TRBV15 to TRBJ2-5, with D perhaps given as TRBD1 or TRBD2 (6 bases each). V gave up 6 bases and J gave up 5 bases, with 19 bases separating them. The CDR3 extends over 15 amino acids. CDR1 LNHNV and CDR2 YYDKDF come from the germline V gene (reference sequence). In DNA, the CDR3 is TGTGCCACCAGGAAAGGGGGAGGAGAGGGTGAGACCCAGTACTTC. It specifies CATRKGGGEGETQYF.